This TCR beta chain emerged from a study of cytomegalovirus exposure and HLA in healthy donors. Study summary: As released early, the data held about 85 million unique TCRs from HLA-typed donors.

This clone was found a few times. Primers included in the PCR were 60 Vbeta and 13 Jbeta primers. Method: immunoSEQ multiplex PCR; TCRdb's copy keeps in-frame clones and lacks some. This table has 90,000 to 140,000 clones, approximately 84% appearing once. V gave up 5 bases and J gave up 3 bases; unmatched junction bases: 7. This CDR3 is 15 amino acids long. CDR1 and CDR2 from the germline V gene are MGHRA and YSYEKL. This clonotype was sampled from a male donor in good health and CMV-seronegative. The sequencing sample was made of PBMCs. The rearrangement links TRBV4-1 to TRBJ2-7; the match to TRBD2 covers 10 bases. Here the CDR3 DNA reads TGCGCCAGCAGCTTCGGGCTAGCGGGAGTCTACGAGCAGTACTTC. Residues: CASSFGLAGVYEQYF.